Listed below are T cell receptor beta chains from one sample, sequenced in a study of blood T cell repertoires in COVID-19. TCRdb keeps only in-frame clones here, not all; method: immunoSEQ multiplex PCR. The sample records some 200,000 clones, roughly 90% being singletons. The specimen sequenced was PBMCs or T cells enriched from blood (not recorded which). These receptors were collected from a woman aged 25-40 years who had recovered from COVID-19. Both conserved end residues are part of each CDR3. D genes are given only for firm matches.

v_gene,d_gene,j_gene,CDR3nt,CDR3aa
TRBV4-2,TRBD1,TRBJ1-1,TGTGCCAGCAGCCCCCTCCGACAGGGCTCGGCTGAAGCTTTCTTT,CASSPLRQGSAEAFF
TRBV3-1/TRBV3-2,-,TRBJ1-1,TGTGCCAGCAGCCAAGTAAGGGCCCAAAGGGGTACCACTGAAGCTTTCTTT,CASSQVRAQRGTTEAFF
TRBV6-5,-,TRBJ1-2,TGTGCCAGCAGTTTAATTCAGTCCTATGGCTACACCTTC,CASSLIQSYGYTF
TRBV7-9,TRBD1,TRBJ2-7,TGTGCCAGCAGTAATACAGGGGTCCACGAGCAGTACTTC,CASSNTGVHEQYF
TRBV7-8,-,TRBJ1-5,TGTGCCAGCAGCCGCCCGGGGGTGCCCCAGCATTTT,CASSRPGVPQHF
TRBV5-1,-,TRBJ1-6,TGCGCCAGCAGCTTGGTCCCTGATTCACCCCTCCACTTT,CASSLVPDSPLHF
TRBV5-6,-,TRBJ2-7,TGTGCCAGCAGCTTGGTAGGGAGGACAGGCCACTACGAGCAGTACTTC,CASSLVGRTGHYEQYF
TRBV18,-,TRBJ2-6,TGTGCCAGCTCACCGGCCTCTGGGGCCAACGTCCTGACTTTC,CASSPASGANVLTF
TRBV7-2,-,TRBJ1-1,TGTGCCAGCAGCTTATTCACTTTGGCAGGGGCAGACACTGAAGCTTTCTTT,CASSLFTLAGADTEAFF
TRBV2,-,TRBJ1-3,TGTGCCAGCAGCCGGTTCGTGTCCTCTGGAAACACCATATATTTT,CASSRFVSSGNTIYF